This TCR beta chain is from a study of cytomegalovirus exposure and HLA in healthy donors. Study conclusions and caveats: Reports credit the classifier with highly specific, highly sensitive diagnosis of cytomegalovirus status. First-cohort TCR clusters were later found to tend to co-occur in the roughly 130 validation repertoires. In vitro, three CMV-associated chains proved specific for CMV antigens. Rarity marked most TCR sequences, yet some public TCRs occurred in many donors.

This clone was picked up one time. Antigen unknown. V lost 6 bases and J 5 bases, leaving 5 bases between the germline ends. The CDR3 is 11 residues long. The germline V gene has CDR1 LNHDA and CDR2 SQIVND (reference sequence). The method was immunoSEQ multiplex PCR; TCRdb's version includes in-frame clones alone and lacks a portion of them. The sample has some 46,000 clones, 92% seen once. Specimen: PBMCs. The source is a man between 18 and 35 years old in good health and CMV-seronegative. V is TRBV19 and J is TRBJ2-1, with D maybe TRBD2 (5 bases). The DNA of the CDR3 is TGTGCCAGTAGCGGGGACAATGAGCAGTTCTTC. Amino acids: CASSGDNEQFF.